The clone carrying this T cell receptor beta chain was found a few times. Its antigen is still unknown. There are 16 residues in the CDR3. Trimming shortened V by 3 bases and J by 0 bases, and 14 bases separated the two germline ends. Germline assignment: CDR1 MDHEN and CDR2 SYDVKM. This sample is drawn from a study of T cell repertoires in cytomegalovirus infection. The overall study: CMV infection together with matching HLA type was indicated by public TCR beta signatures. Overall study findings and caveats: The study identified carriers of CMV plus the relevant HLA from cumulative public TCR beta family frequency. The ex vivo response was dominated by HLA-C-restricted CMV-specific TCR beta clonotypes.

TCRdb used MiXCR to reprocess the reads, holding one entry per CDR3 protein. The table has over 150,000 distinct CDR3 sequences, about a sixth seen once. The receptor was derived from a human donor in good health (CMV status not recorded). Some clones in this sample may be carry-over from other donors' samples. V and J are TRBV28 and TRBJ1-1, with a possible D match to TRBD1 (5 bases). The source material was CD8+ T cells from PBMCs. The DNA for the CDR3 is TGTGCCAGCAGTTTTCGAGGTAGGGGCCTGAACACTGAAGCTTTCTTT. It codes for CASSFRGRGLNTEAFF. The variable domain in full, with the rest retrieved from reference TRBV28 and TRBJ1-1, is DVKVTQSSRYLVKRTGEKVFLECVQDMDHENMFWYRQDPGLGLRLIYFSYDVKMKEKGDIPEGYSVSREKKERFSLILESASTNQTSMYLCASSFRGRGLNTEAFFGQGTRLTVV.